Shown below are 26 T cell receptor beta chains from a single sample sequenced in a study of technical replicates of blood from a few donors. Sequencing was performed with immunoSEQ multiplex PCR; in TCRdb, only in-frame clones are kept and a portion is missing. Of more than 65,000 clones listed, 75% to 95% are singletons. The source material was T cells isolated from PBMCs. These receptor sequences come from a human donor in good health. Some clones in this sample may be carry-over from other donors' samples.

The rearrangement uses TRBV29-1 and TRBJ1-2; TRBD1 matches at 9 bases. Germline V gene data show CDR1 as SQVTM and CDR2 as ANQGSEA. The CDR3 is 12 residues long. The ends lost 6 bases at V and 3 bases at J; junction bases unmatched: 2. The CDR3, as DNA: TGCAGCGTCCGGGACAGGGACTATGGCTACACCTTC. This codes for CSVRDRDYGYTF.

The chain carries TRBV5-8 and TRBJ2-7; D is uncertain. V was clipped by 4 bases and J by 0 bases, with 11 bases between them. The CDR3 covers 14 residues. CDR1 and CDR2 from the germline V gene are SGHTS and YDEGEE. Written as DNA, the CDR3 is TGTGCCAGCAGCCCGATGGCTAGCTCCTACGAGCAGTACTTC. It translates to CASSPMASSYEQYF.

The J gene is TRBJ2-1, the V gene TRBV10-3; 7 nucleotides align to TRBD2. Losses at the gene ends were 6 bases for V and 8 bases for J; bases not matched to a gene: 7. The CDR3 spans 13 residues. CDR1 is ENHRY, CDR2 SYGVKD, per germline. The CDR3 nucleotides are TGTGCCATCAGGGGGGGACTAAGGGATGAGCAGTTCTTC. Protein product: CAIRGGLRDEQFF.

CDR3 sequence: CASSMGTGSYSPLHF. The CDR3 DNA sequence: TGTGCCAGTAGTATGGGGACAGGGAGTTATTCACCCCTCCACTTT. This chain joins TRBV19 and TRBJ1-6; the match to TRBD1 covers 9 bases. CDR1 and CDR2 (germline): LNHDA, SQIVND (reference sequence). The CDR3 has 15 amino acids. Trimming at V came to 3 bases and at J to 8 bases, leaving 5 bases not matched to a gene.

This CDR3 reads CASGFPGIGLFF. In nucleotides, the CDR3 is TGTGCTAGTGGTTTCCCAGGGATCGGGCTGTTTTTT. V and J are TRBV12-5 and TRBJ2-2, with D possibly TRBD1 on 5 matching bases. The V gene lost 3 bases and the J gene lost 13 bases, with 12 bases spanning the gap. The CDR3 consists of 12 residues. Germline CDR1 reads LGHNT; CDR2 reads FRNRAP.

This chain uses TRBV28 with TRBJ2-7; 7 nucleotides align to TRBD1. J was trimmed by 2 bases and V by 2 bases; bases with no gene match: 9. Germline values: CDR1 MDHEN, CDR2 SYDVKM. The CDR3 length is 16 residues. The CDR3 region has the DNA TGTGCCAGCAGTTTAACGCAGATCAGGGGGACCTACGAGCAGTACTTC. It codes for CASSLTQIRGTYEQYF. Full variable domain (missing parts from reference TRBV28 and TRBJ2-7): DVKVTQSSRYLVKRTGEKVFLECVQDMDHENMFWYRQDPGLGLRLIYFSYDVKMKEKGDIPEGYSVSREKKERFSLILESASTNQTSMYLCASSLTQIRGTYEQYFGPGTRLTVT.

The chain combines TRBV30 with TRBJ2-1; 7 bases map to TRBD1. Losses at the gene ends were 8 bases for V and 8 bases for J; bases not matched to a gene: 12. Germline CDR1 reads GTSNPN; CDR2 reads SVGIG (reference sequence). This CDR3 region has 13 residues. The CDR3 DNA follows: TGTGCCGGTAGGACAGGTCTAGTGGATGAGCAGTTCTTC. This encodes CAGRTGLVDEQFF.

The chain links TRBV19 to TRBJ2-7, with TRBD1 identical over 9 bases. Germline CDR1 and CDR2: LNHDA and SQIVND (reference sequence). V dropped 8 bases and J dropped 3; count of bases not matched to a gene: 11. There are 15 residues in the CDR3. The CDR3 is CASSENRGPNYEQYF. DNA of the CDR3: TGTGCCAGTTCTGAAAACAGGGGGCCTAACTACGAGCAGTACTTC.

The V gene is TRBV5-1, the J gene TRBJ2-2; 9 bases agree with TRBD1. The junction had 8 bases not matched to a gene; V was cut back by 7 bases and J by 4 bases. Germline V gives CDR1 SGHRS, CDR2 YFSETQ. CDR3 length equals 15 residues. The CDR3 sequence: CASQLGTGTTGELFF. The CDR3 DNA follows: TGCGCCAGCCAACTAGGGACAGGGACCACCGGGGAGCTGTTTTTT.

This chain joins TRBV4-1 and TRBJ2-7, with D maybe TRBD1 (6 bases). CDR1 and CDR2 (germline): MGHRA, YSYEKL. The CDR3 has 14 amino acids. Trimming removed 1 base at V and 1 base at J, with 8 bases between. The CDR3 reads CASSQGDTSYEQYF. As DNA, the CDR3 is TGCGCCAGCAGCCAAGGGGACACTTCCTACGAGCAGTACTTC.

The chain employs TRBV4-1 and TRBJ1-5; maybe TRBD1 (6 bases). The CDR3 contains 14 residues. Germline CDR1 and CDR2: MGHRA and YSYEKL. The V end was cut by 1 base, the J end by 6 bases, with 10 bases between. CDR3 protein: CASSQGLGGQPQHF. Written as DNA, the CDR3 is TGCGCCAGCAGCCAAGGGTTAGGGGGTCAGCCCCAGCATTTT.

The chain recombines TRBV6-5 with TRBJ2-3; 7 bases line up with TRBD2. Germline trimming cut 6 bases from V and 0 bases from J; bases unmatched to any gene: 6. Germline CDR1 is MNHEY and CDR2 is SVGAGI. The CDR3 length is 15 residues. The CDR3 DNA reads TGTGCCAGCAGCCTTGGACTAGTGAGCACAGATACGCAGTATTTT. Translating gives CASSLGLVSTDTQYF.

This clone was detected once. This chain joins TRBV11-2 and TRBJ1-2; D not resolved. Germline CDR1 is SGHAT and CDR2 is FQNNGV. CDR3 length equals 15 residues. V was shortened by 1 base and J by 4 bases, with 13 bases between the two germline ends. In nucleotides, the CDR3 is TGTGCCAGCAGCTTAGTGGCAGAGGGCGGCTATGGCTACACCTTC. Translating gives CASSLVAEGGYGYTF.

The chain recombines TRBV7-9 with TRBJ2-1, with 13 bases lining up with TRBD2. CDR1 SEHNR and CDR2 FQNEAQ come from the germline V gene (reference sequence). The CDR3 has 16 amino acids. V lost 5 bases and J lost 8; bases outside the gene matches: 9. CDR3 region: CASSPPGLAGADEQFF. CDR3 in DNA: TGTGCCAGCAGCCCCCCCGGACTAGCGGGAGCAGATGAGCAGTTCTTC. The full variable domain, in which reference TRBV7-9 and TRBJ2-1 provide the parts outside the CDR3, is DTGVSQNPRHKITKRGQNVTFRCDPISEHNRLYWYRQTLGQGPEFLTYFQNEAQLEKSRLLSDRFSAERPKGSFSTLEIQRTEQGDSAMYLCASSPPGLAGADEQFFGPGTRLTVL.

The chain couples TRBV27 to TRBJ2-6, with D uncertain. V lost 5 bases and J 3 bases, leaving 11 bases between the germline ends. There are 15 residues in the CDR3. Looked up from germline, CDR1 is MNHEY and CDR2 is SMNVEV (reference sequence). In DNA, the CDR3 is TGTGCCAGCAGTCTCCGACACGTTGGGGCCAACGTCCTGACTTTC. Translating gives CASSLRHVGANVLTF.

The CDR3 sequence: CASSTGQGDQETQYF. The CDR3 DNA follows: TGCGCCAGCAGCACCGGACAGGGGGACCAAGAGACCCAGTACTTC. The J gene is TRBJ2-5, the V gene TRBV5-1; 10 nucleotides match TRBD1. The V and J ends lost 4 bases and 0 bases, in that order; junction bases with no gene match: 3. Germline V lookup: CDR1 SGHRS, CDR2 YFSETQ. This CDR3 spans 15 amino acids.

The J gene is TRBJ2-1, the V gene TRBV6-6, with TRBD2 matching over 15 bases. This CDR3 region has 13 residues. CDR1 MNHNY and CDR2 SVGAGI come from the germline V gene (reference sequence). With V trimmed by 8 bases and J by 10 bases, 3 bases remained unmatched. CDR3 DNA: TGTGCCAGCGCAGGACTAGCGGGAGGGGAGCAGTTCTTC. Protein sequence: CASAGLAGGEQFF.

This CDR3 is CASSYSPGANTGELFF. For the CDR3, the DNA is TGTGCCAGCAGTTACTCCCCGGGGGCGAACACCGGGGAGCTGTTTTTT. The rearrangement uses TRBV6-5 and TRBJ2-2; D may be TRBD2 (6 bases). Germline CDR1 MNHEY, CDR2 SVGAGI. The V end lost 0 bases, the J end lost 0 bases, and 8 bases lay between the germline ends. CDR3 length: 16 residues.

The chain is built from TRBV5-1 and TRBJ1-2, with 9 bases identical to TRBD1. This CDR3 is built from 15 residues. Germline trimming cut 4 bases from V and 8 bases from J; bases unmatched to any gene: 12. The germline V gene has CDR1 SGHRS and CDR2 YFSETQ. The CDR3 nucleotides read TGCGCCAGCAGCGACCGGACAGGGGTGGGTGGCGGCTACACCTTC. Translation gives CASSDRTGVGGGYTF.

V gene TRBV6-5 combines with J gene TRBJ1-2; 8 bases align to TRBD1. Germline CDR1 reads MNHEY; CDR2 reads SVGAGI. The ends lost 8 bases at V and 4 bases at J; junction bases unmatched: 6. CDR3 size: 13 residues. The CDR3, as DNA: TGTGCCAGCGGGCAGGGGGCTCGCTATGGCTACACCTTC. Translation gives CASGQGARYGYTF.

The rearrangement joins TRBV5-1 to TRBJ2-7; maybe TRBD2 (6 bases). The CDR3 has 16 amino acids. CDR1 and CDR2 from the germline V gene are SGHRS and YFSETQ. The V end lost 3 bases, the J end lost 3 bases, and 19 bases lay between the germline ends. CDR3 residues: CASSSNRLVEGYEQYF. In nucleotides, the CDR3 is TGCGCCAGCAGCTCTAACCGCTTGGTGGAGGGCTACGAGCAGTACTTC.

The V call is TRBV19, the J call TRBJ2-2; D is possibly TRBD2 (6 bases). CDR1 and CDR2 from the germline V gene are LNHDA and SQIVND (reference sequence). V was pared by 6 bases and J by 0 bases, with 11 bases between. The CDR3 has 15 residues. The CDR3 spells CASRLRGTNTGELFF. For the CDR3, the DNA is TGTGCCAGTAGATTACGGGGGACGAACACCGGGGAGCTGTTTTTT.

Notes on this clone: Mismatch with germline at one junction end may stem from a read error. This chain links TRBV5-4 with TRBJ1-1; 7 bases are shared with TRBD1. In germline, CDR1 is SGHNT, CDR2 YYREEE (reference sequence). The CDR3 length is 15 residues. The CDR3 loop reads CASSQDRAAGGEAFF. CDR3 DNA sequence: TGCGCCAGCAGCCAAGATCGCGCGGCAGGGGGTGAAGCTTTCTTT.

V usage is TRBV2 and J usage is TRBJ1-3; 9 bases are a match to TRBD1. CDR1 and CDR2 from the germline V gene are SNHLY and FYNNEI. This CDR3 spans 14 amino acids. V was pared by 9 bases and J by 5 bases, with 8 bases of the junction left unmatched. CDR3 bases: TGTGCCAGTCAGCCGACAGGGGGTAGAAACACCATATATTTT. Its protein product is CASQPTGGRNTIYF.

This sequence joins TRBV9 and TRBJ2-3, with 7 positions matching TRBD2. The ends lost 2 bases at V and 8 bases at J; junction bases unmatched: 5. The CDR3 totals 13 residues. CDR1 and CDR2 (germline): SGDLS, YYNGEE. The CDR3 coding sequence is TGTGCCAGCAGCGTTGCCGCGGGGGTTACGCAGTATTTT. Translation gives CASSVAAGVTQYF.

The V gene is TRBV2, the J gene TRBJ2-2; TRBD1 matches at 10 bases. The CDR3 runs 16 residues. V lost 4 bases to trimming and J lost 5 bases; unmatched junction nucleotides: 7. Germline lookup yields CDR1 SNHLY and CDR2 FYNNEI. The CDR3 here is CASSGGTGVGTGELFF. CDR3 DNA: TGTGCCAGCAGTGGTGGGACAGGGGTGGGAACCGGGGAGCTGTTTTTT.